A few counts support the clone carrying this T cell receptor (beta chain). Unrecorded immune exposures were likely, despite nominal health at sampling. This specimen belongs to a study of cytomegalovirus exposure and HLA in healthy donors. With 60 Vbeta and 13 Jbeta primers, the PCR was carried out. Here immunoSEQ multiplex PCR was the method, and the copy in TCRdb shows in-frame clones only, minus some. Among around 39,000 clones, about 72% were seen once, and the ten largest hold approximately 1.4%. Trimming took off 4 bases at V and 13 bases at J, with 17 bases between the two ends. Germline values: CDR1 SQVTM, CDR2 ANQGSEA. The CDR3 loop spans 12 amino acids.

This sequence originates from a man aged 25 to 40 in good health and CMV-seronegative. V is TRBV29-1 and J is TRBJ2-1; possibly TRBD2 for D (6 bases). The sequenced sample consisted of PBMCs. The CDR3 DNA is TGCAGCGTTGGGAGAAGGGAGGTGAACCAGTTCTTC. As protein: CSVGRREVNQFF.